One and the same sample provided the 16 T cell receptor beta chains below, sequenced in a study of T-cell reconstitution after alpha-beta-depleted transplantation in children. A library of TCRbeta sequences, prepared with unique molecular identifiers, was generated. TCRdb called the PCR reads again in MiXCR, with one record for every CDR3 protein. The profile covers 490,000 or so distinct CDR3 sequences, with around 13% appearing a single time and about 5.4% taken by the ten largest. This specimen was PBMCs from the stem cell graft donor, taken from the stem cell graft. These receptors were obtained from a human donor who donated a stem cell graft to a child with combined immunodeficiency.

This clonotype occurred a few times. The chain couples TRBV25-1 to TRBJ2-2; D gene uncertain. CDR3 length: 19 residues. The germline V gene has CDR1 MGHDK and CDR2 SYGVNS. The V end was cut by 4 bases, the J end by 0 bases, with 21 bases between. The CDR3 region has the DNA TGTGCCAGCAGTGGCCCACCCAAGGCGGCAATGTCGAACACCGGGGAGCTGTTTTTT. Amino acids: CASSGPPKAAMSNTGELFF.

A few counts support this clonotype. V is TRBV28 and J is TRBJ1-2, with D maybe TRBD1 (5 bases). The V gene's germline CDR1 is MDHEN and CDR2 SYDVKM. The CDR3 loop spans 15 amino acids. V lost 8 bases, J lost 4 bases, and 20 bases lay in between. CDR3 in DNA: TGTGCCAGCGAAGGAAAGGACATTAGCCCCTATGGCTACACCTTC. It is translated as CASEGKDISPYGYTF.

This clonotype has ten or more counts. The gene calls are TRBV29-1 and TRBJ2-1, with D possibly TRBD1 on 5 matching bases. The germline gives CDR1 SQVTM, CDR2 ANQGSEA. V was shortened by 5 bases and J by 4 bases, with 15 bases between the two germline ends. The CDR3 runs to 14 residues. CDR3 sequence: CSVSPGIPYNEQFF. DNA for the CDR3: TGCAGCGTTTCCCCAGGGATCCCTTACAATGAGCAGTTCTTC.

The CDR3 sequence is CASSHLGGERANEQFF. In DNA, the CDR3 is TGTGCCAGCAGCCACCTTGGTGGGGAGAGGGCCAATGAGCAGTTCTTC. The rearrangement joins TRBV27 to TRBJ2-1; perhaps TRBD2 as D (5 bases). Trimming took off 6 bases at V and 6 bases at J, with 21 bases between the two ends. This CDR3 has 16 amino acids. The germline V gene encodes CDR1 MNHEY and CDR2 SMNVEV (reference sequence).

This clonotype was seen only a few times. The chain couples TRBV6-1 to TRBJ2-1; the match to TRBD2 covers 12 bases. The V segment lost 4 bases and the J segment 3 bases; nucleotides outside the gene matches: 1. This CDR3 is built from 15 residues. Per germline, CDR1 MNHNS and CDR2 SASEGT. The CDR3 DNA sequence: TGTGCCAGCAGTGGGACTAGCGGGGTCTACAATGAGCAGTTCTTC. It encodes CASSGTSGVYNEQFF.

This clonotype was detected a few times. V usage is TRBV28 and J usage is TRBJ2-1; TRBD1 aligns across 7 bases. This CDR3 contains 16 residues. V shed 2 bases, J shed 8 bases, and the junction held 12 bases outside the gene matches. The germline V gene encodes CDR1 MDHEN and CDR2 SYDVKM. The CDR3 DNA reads TGTGCCAGCAGTTTAGACAGGGCCCGCCGTTGGGATGAGCAGTTCTTC. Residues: CASSLDRARRWDEQFF.

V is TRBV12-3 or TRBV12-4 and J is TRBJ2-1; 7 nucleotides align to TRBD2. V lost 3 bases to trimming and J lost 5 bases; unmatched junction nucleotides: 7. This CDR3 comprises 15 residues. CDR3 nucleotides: TGTGCCAGCAGTTTTACGGCGGGGGAAAACAATGAGCAGTTCTTC. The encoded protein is CASSFTAGENNEQFF.

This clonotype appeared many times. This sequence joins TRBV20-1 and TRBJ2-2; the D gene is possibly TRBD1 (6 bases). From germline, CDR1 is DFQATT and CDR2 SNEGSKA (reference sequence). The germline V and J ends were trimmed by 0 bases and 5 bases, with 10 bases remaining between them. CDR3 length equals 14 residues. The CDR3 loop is CSAREGGETGELFF. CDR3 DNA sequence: TGCAGTGCTAGAGAAGGGGGAGAGACCGGGGAGCTGTTTTTT.

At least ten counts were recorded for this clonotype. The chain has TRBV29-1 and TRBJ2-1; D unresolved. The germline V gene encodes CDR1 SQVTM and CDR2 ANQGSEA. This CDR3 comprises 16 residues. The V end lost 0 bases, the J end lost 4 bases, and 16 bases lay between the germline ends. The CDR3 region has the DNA TGCAGCGTTGAAGATTTGCCAGGTTCCCAGTACAATGAGCAGTTCTTC. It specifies CSVEDLPGSQYNEQFF.

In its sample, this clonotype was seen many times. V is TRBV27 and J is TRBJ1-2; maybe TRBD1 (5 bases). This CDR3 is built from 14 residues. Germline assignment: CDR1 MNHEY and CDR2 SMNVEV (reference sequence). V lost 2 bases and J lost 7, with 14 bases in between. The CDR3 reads CASSLGGGMGGYTF. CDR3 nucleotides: TGTGCCAGCAGTTTAGGGGGGGGAATGGGTGGCTACACCTTC.

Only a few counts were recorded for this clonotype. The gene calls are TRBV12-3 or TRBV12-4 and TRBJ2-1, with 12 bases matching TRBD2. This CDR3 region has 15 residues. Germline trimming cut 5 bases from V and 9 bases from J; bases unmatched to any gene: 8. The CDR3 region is CASSVTGTSGPEQFF. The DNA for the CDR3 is TGTGCCAGCAGTGTAACCGGGACTAGCGGGCCTGAGCAGTTCTTC.

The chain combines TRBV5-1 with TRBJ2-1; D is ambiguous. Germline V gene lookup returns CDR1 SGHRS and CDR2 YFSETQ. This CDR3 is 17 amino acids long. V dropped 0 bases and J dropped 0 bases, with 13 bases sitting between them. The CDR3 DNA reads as TGCGCCAGCAGCTTGGTGTCTCTGCCGAACTCCTACAATGAGCAGTTCTTC. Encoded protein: CASSLVSLPNSYNEQFF. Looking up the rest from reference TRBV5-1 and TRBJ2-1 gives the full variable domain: KAGVTQTPRYLIKTRGQQVTLSCSPISGHRSVSWYQQTPGQGLQFLFEYFSETQRNKGNFPGRFSGRQFSNSRSEMNVSTLELGDSALYLCASSLVSLPNSYNEQFFGPGTRLTVL.

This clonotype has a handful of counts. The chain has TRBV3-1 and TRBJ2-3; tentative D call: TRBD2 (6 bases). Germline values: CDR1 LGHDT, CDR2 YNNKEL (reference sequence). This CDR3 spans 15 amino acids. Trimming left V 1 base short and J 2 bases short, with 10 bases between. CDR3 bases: TGTGCCAGCAGCCAAGGGACTACCACCACAGATACGCAGTATTTT. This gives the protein CASSQGTTTTDTQYF.

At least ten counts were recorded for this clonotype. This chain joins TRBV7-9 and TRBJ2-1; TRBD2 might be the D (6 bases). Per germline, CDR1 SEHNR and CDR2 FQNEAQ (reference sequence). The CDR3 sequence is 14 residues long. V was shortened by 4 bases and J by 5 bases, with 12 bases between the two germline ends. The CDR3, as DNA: TGTGCCAGCAGCTCACCGGGAGAAAACAATGAGCAGTTCTTC. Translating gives CASSSPGENNEQFF.

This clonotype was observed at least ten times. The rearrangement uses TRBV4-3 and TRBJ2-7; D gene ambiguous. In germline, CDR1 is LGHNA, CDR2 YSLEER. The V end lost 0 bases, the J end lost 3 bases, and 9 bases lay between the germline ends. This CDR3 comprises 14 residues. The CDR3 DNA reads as TGCGCCAGCAGCCAAGAGGCCAAGTACTACGAGCAGTACTTC. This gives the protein CASSQEAKYYEQYF.

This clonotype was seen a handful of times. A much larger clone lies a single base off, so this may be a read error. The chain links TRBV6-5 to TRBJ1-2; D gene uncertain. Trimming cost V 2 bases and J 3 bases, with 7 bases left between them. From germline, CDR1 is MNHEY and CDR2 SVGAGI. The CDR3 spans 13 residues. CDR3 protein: CASSYAGDYGYTF. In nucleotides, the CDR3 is TGTGCCAGCAGTTACGCGGGAGACTATGGCTACACCTTC.